This T cell receptor beta chain came from a study of blood T cell repertoires in COVID-19. The length of the CDR3 is 15 residues. The germline V and J ends were trimmed by 0 bases and 2 bases, with 8 bases remaining between them. Per germline, CDR1 MNHEY and CDR2 SVGAGI. Measured with immunoSEQ multiplex PCR; TCRdb has only the in-frame clones, and not every one. Of approximately 130,000 clones in the sample, 85% to 90% were seen once. This clone occurred a few times. The J gene is TRBJ1-5, the V gene TRBV6-5; D unresolved. Sample: peripheral blood. The TCR sequence derives from a human donor in a cohort sampled during active COVID-19. The CDR3 here is CASSYSGRGNQPQHF. The CDR3 nucleotides read TGTGCCAGCAGTTACTCTGGGCGTGGCAATCAGCCCCAGCATTTT.